One sample yielded the 16 T cell receptor beta chains listed below, sequenced in a study of control samples from healthy donors and cancer patients. The data were produced by immunoSEQ multiplex PCR, yet TCRdb's version contains in-frame clones alone and is incomplete. The table records more than 5,500 clones, approximately 80% of them present only once. The sequencing sample was made of formalin-fixed, paraffin-embedded tissue. The receptor set was obtained from a male donor with melanoma.

The chain links TRBV19 to TRBJ1-2; weak D call: TRBD1 (5 bases). Looked up from germline, CDR1 is LNHDA and CDR2 is SQIVND (reference sequence). The V and J ends lost 6 bases and 5 bases respectively, with 16 bases between them. The CDR3 extends over 14 amino acids. Here the CDR3 reads CASRSTGVVYGYTF. The CDR3 DNA reads TGTGCCAGTAGATCCACGGGGGTTGTTTATGGCTACACCTTC. The full variable domain, rest sourced from reference TRBV19 and TRBJ1-2, is DGGITQSPKYLFRKEGQNVTLSCEQNLNHDAMYWYRQDPGQGLRLIYYSQIVNDFQKGDIAEGYSVSREKKESFPLTVTSAQKNPTAFYLCASRSTGVVYGYTFGSGTRLTVV.

The V and J genes are TRBV15 and TRBJ1-5; D uncertain. V lost 4 bases to trimming and J lost 7 bases, with 20 bases between them. The CDR3 length is 16 residues. Germline V gene sequence: CDR1 LNHNV, CDR2 YYDKDF (reference sequence). This chain's CDR3 is CATSILHGMSGQPQHF. The CDR3 nucleotides read TGTGCCACCAGCATCCTACACGGGATGTCAGGCCAGCCCCAGCATTTT.

The V gene is TRBV7-6, the J gene TRBJ2-3; D remains unclear. The V and J ends lost 5 bases and 4 bases respectively, with 19 bases between them. CDR3 length equals 16 residues. Per germline, CDR1 SGHVS and CDR2 FNYEAQ. CDR3 sequence reads: CASSPYRVGSSDTQYF. CDR3 coding DNA: TGTGCCAGCAGCCCCTACCGAGTGGGATCATCAGATACGCAGTATTTT.

The chain links TRBV6-6 to TRBJ1-2; D remains unclear. Looked up from germline, CDR1 is MNHNY and CDR2 is SVGAGI (reference sequence). CDR3 length: 14 residues. With 4 bases removed from V and 4 bases from J, the gap between germline ends came to 13 bases. CDR3 sequence reads: CASSSAGPSYGYTF. The CDR3 DNA follows: TGTGCCAGCAGTTCAGCCGGGCCGAGCTATGGCTACACCTTC.

About this clone itself: Other nucleotide sequences in the sample specify the same CDR3. This rearrangement joins TRBV28 to TRBJ1-4, with a weak D call TRBD1 (6 bases). V was trimmed by 9 bases and J by 2 bases, leaving 16 bases between them. Germline loops: CDR1 MDHEN, CDR2 SYDVKM. CDR3 size: 15 residues. The DNA of the CDR3 is TGTGCCAGTAGGAGAACAGGGCCCACTAATGAAAAACTGTTTTTT. It specifies CASRRTGPTNEKLFF.

This clone was seen a few times. The identical CDR3 is also encoded by other nucleotide sequences in the sample. The V and J genes are TRBV3-1 (or the pseudogene TRBV3-2) and TRBJ1-5, with D hard to call. The CDR3 is 15 residues long. The V gene's germline CDR1 is LGHDT and CDR2 YNNKEL (reference sequence). Between the trimmed V and J ends, which lost 3 bases and 2 bases, there was a span of 11 bases. CDR3 bases: TGTGCCAGCAGCCAGTCGTCTACGGGCAATCAGCCCCAGCATTTT. It encodes CASSQSSTGNQPQHF.

This clone was observed a handful of times. The chain uses TRBV28 and TRBJ1-4; no clear D gene. V was clipped by 2 bases and J by 8 bases, with 9 bases between them. The CDR3 runs to 13 residues. CDR1 and CDR2 (germline): MDHEN, SYDVKM. CDR3 bases: TGTGCCAGCAGTTTAGTAAGGAGCGAAAAACTGTTTTTT. It codes for CASSLVRSEKLFF.

The chain has TRBV6-2 or TRBV6-3 and TRBJ2-3; 11 nucleotides agree with TRBD2. J was trimmed by 4 bases and V by 2 bases; bases with no gene match: 5. Germline assignment: CDR1 MNHEY and CDR2 SVGEGT. The CDR3 runs to 16 residues. CDR3 sequence (DNA): TGTGCCAGCAGTTACACGACTAGCGGGGTTTCAGATACGCAGTATTTT. This codes for CASSYTTSGVSDTQYF.

This clone was seen a few times. The chain links TRBV7-8 to TRBJ2-1; D uncertain. V lost 0 bases to trimming and J lost 0 bases, with 9 bases between them. CDR1 is SGHVS and CDR2 is FQNEAQ in the germline V gene. The CDR3 contains 16 residues. Here the CDR3 DNA reads TGTGCCAGCAGCTTAGCTGGCGGCGGCTCCTACAATGAGCAGTTCTTC. It codes for CASSLAGGGSYNEQFF.

The V call is TRBV2, the J call TRBJ2-2; the D is unclear. There are 13 residues in the CDR3. Germline CDR1 and CDR2: SNHLY and FYNNEI. V was clipped by 6 bases and J by 6 bases, with 11 bases between them. CDR3 amino acids: CASRYGSAGELFF. In DNA form, the CDR3 reads TGTGCCAGCAGGTACGGATCTGCCGGGGAGCTGTTTTTT.

This clone was found once. V gene TRBV6-5 combines with J gene TRBJ1-2, with D possibly being TRBD1 (5 bases). This CDR3 spans 15 amino acids. The germline V gene has CDR1 MNHEY and CDR2 SVGAGI. The V gene lost 8 bases and the J gene lost 10 bases, with 26 bases spanning the gap. CDR3 coding DNA: TGTGCCAGCGCCGTGGATAGTGCGGGGGTGATGGTCTACACCTTC. It specifies CASAVDSAGVMVYTF.

This rearrangement joins TRBV29-1 to TRBJ1-4, with 9 bases aligning to TRBD1. Trimming at V came to 4 bases and at J to 6 bases, leaving 3 bases not matched to a gene. The germline V gene has CDR1 SQVTM and CDR2 ANQGSEA. The CDR3 sequence is 13 residues long. This CDR3 reads CSVGGTGYEKLFF. In DNA form, the CDR3 reads TGCAGCGTTGGGGGGACAGGGTATGAAAAACTGTTTTTT.

Here the CDR3 reads CASSDELAGNTDTQYF. CDR3 coding DNA: TGTGCCAGCAGCGACGAACTAGCGGGGAACACAGATACGCAGTATTTT. V usage is TRBV9 and J usage is TRBJ2-3; 10 bases are a match to TRBD2. This CDR3 spans 16 amino acids. The J segment lost 2 bases and the V segment lost 3 bases, leaving 6 bases of the junction unmatched. From germline, CDR1 is SGDLS and CDR2 YYNGEE.

Regarding this clone: The junction and the germline gene differ at one end; a read error may be behind it. The chain has TRBV5-1 and TRBJ2-2, with 7 bases lining up with TRBD1. This CDR3 is built from 15 residues. Germline lookup yields CDR1 SGHRS and CDR2 YFSETQ. CDR3 sequence (DNA): TGCGCCAGCAGCTACGGGACAGCTAACACCAGGGAGCTGTTTTTT. It is translated as CASSYGTANTRELFF. Combining the CDR3 with reference TRBV5-1 and TRBJ2-2 gives the whole variable domain KAGVTQTPRYLIKTRGQQVTLSCSPISGHRSVSWYQQTPGQGLQFLFEYFSETQRNKGNFPGRFSGRQFSNSRSEMNVSTLELGDSALYLCASSYGTANTRELFFGEGSRLTVL.

This clone was seen only a few times. This chain uses TRBV6-1 with TRBJ2-7; 12 nucleotides match TRBD1. Trimming took 1 base from V and 5 from J; bases not matched to a gene: 3. Germline lookup yields CDR1 MNHNS and CDR2 SASEGT. The CDR3 length is 15 residues. The CDR3 is CASSEDGTGGNEQYV. The CDR3 DNA follows: TGTGCCAGCAGTGAAGACGGGACAGGGGGCAACGAGCAGTACGTC.

This clone was observed once. The chain is built from TRBV5-1 and TRBJ2-2; 10 nucleotides align to TRBD1. Germline lookup yields CDR1 SGHRS and CDR2 YFSETQ. J gave up 1 base and V 2 bases, and 5 bases lay outside the gene matches. The CDR3 length is 17 residues. The CDR3 region has the DNA TGCGCCAGCAGCTTATCGGGACAGGGGAGGAACACCGGGGAGCTGTTTTTT. This translates into CASSLSGQGRNTGELFF.